These T cell receptor beta chains were read from a single sample in a study of T cell responses to AZD1222 COVID-19 vaccine. Sequencing used immunoSEQ multiplex PCR; TCRdb keeps in-frame clones, though not all of them. Of 110,000 to 150,000 clones listed, more than 80% are singletons. The sample in question was peripheral blood, obtained on day 0 of AZD1222 vaccination. The receptors were gathered from an adult in good health. CDR3s leave out the opening cysteine and the closing phenylalanine or tryptophan.

j_gene: TRBJ1-1; v_gene: TRBV6-6; CDR3aa: ASSSGQQRSISAF
j_gene: TRBJ1-2; v_gene: TRBV5-5; CDR3aa: ASSLALQLMNYGYT
j_gene: TRBJ1-2; v_gene: TRBV13; CDR3aa: ASRSTGPSYGYT
j_gene: TRBJ2-2; v_gene: TRBV4-3; CDR3aa: ASSQMAGSDTGELF
j_gene: TRBJ1-2; v_gene: TRBV12-3/TRBV12-4; CDR3aa: ASSLGTVYGYT
j_gene: TRBJ2-3; v_gene: TRBV6-2/TRBV6-3; CDR3aa: ASSPSGGATDTQY
j_gene: TRBJ2-5; v_gene: TRBV20-1; CDR3aa: SAARGETQY
j_gene: TRBJ2-7; v_gene: TRBV6-1; CDR3aa: ASSEARGFQY
j_gene: TRBJ1-1; v_gene: TRBV30; CDR3aa: AWSALKMNTEAF
j_gene: TRBJ2-5; v_gene: TRBV27; CDR3aa: ASRQQGFQETQY
j_gene: TRBJ1-4; v_gene: TRBV6-5; CDR3aa: ASSLGPNEKLF
j_gene: TRBJ1-6; v_gene: TRBV4-3; CDR3aa: ASKQRTEHNSPLH
j_gene: TRBJ2-1; v_gene: TRBV9; CDR3aa: ASSGGGGHNEQF
j_gene: TRBJ1-5; v_gene: TRBV6-2/TRBV6-3; CDR3aa: ASSHQRGPQPQH
j_gene: TRBJ2-1; v_gene: TRBV20-1; CDR3aa: SASRASGVYNEQF
j_gene: TRBJ1-5; v_gene: TRBV19; CDR3aa: ASSIRDRGDQPQH
j_gene: TRBJ2-7; v_gene: TRBV7-9; CDR3aa: ASSLPWTGGNEQY
j_gene: TRBJ1-1; v_gene: TRBV6-2/TRBV6-3; CDR3aa: ASSGGETEAF
j_gene: TRBJ2-1; v_gene: TRBV13; CDR3aa: ASSPGYGQGLRNEQF
j_gene: TRBJ2-2; v_gene: TRBV9; CDR3aa: ASSVALTAGELF
j_gene: TRBJ2-3; v_gene: TRBV5-1; CDR3aa: ASSLSGGAIRTDTQY
j_gene: TRBJ2-3; v_gene: TRBV9; CDR3aa: ASSVYRGRTDTQY
j_gene: TRBJ2-5; v_gene: TRBV11-1; CDR3aa: ASSLETVQETQY
j_gene: TRBJ2-4; v_gene: TRBV3-1/TRBV3-2; CDR3aa: ASIPSSDIQY
j_gene: TRBJ2-5; v_gene: TRBV5-8; CDR3aa: ASSLTRLAGGDMETQY
j_gene: TRBJ2-2; v_gene: TRBV5-1; CDR3aa: ASSLGLDGELF
j_gene: TRBJ1-1; v_gene: TRBV4-3; CDR3aa: ASSRLGRNTEAF
j_gene: TRBJ2-7; v_gene: TRBV4-1; CDR3aa: ASSQVWPSGEQY
j_gene: TRBJ1-6; v_gene: TRBV2; CDR3aa: ASSLAYNSPLH
j_gene: TRBJ1-1; v_gene: TRBV14; CDR3aa: ASSLRQGFNTEAF
j_gene: TRBJ1-2; v_gene: TRBV7-9; CDR3aa: ASSLVNPTPNYGYT